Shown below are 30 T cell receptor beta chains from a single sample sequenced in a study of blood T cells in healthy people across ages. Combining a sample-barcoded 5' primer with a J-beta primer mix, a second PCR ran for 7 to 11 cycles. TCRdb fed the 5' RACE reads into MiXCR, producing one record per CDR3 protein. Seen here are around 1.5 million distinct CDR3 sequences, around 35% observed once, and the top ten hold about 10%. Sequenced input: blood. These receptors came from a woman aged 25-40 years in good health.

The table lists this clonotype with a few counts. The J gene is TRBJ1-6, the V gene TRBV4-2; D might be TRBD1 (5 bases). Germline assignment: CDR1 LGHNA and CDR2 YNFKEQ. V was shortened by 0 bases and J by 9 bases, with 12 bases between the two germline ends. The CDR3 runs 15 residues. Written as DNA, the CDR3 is TGTGCCAGCAGCCAAGATTGGCGGGGGACTTCACCCCTCCACTTT. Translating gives CASSQDWRGTSPLHF.

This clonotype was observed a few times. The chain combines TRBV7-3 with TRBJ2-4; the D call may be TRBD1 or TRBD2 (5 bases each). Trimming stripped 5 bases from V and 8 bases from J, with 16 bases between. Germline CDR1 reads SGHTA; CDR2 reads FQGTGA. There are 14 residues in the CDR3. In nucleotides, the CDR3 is TGTGCCAGCAGCAAAAGCCCACAGGAGGACATTCAGTACTTC. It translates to CASSKSPQEDIQYF.

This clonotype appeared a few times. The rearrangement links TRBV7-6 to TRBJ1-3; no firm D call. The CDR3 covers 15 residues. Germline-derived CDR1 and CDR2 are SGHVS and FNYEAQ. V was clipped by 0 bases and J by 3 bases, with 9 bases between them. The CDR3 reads CASSLAQARGNTIYF. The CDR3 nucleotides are TGTGCCAGCAGCTTAGCTCAGGCCCGTGGAAACACCATATATTTT.

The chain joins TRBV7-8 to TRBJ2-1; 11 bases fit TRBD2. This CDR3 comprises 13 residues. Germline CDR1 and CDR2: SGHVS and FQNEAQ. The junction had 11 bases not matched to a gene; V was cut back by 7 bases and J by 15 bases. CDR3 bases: TGTGCCAGCATTAGACTAGCGGGATTAGGTCCGTTCTTC. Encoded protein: CASIRLAGLGPFF. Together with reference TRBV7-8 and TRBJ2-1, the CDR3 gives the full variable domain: GAGVSQSPRYKVAKRGQDVALRCDPISGHVSLFWYQQALGQGPEFLTYFQNEAQLDKSGLPSDRFFAERPEGSVSTLKIQRTQQEDSAVYLCASIRLAGLGPFFGPGTRLTVL.

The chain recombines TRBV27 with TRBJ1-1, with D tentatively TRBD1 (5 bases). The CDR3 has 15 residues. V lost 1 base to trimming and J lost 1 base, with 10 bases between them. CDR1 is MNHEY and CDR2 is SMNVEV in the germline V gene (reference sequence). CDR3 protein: CASSLLSQGNTEAFF. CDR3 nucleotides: TGTGCCAGCAGTTTATTAAGCCAGGGGAACACTGAAGCTTTCTTT.

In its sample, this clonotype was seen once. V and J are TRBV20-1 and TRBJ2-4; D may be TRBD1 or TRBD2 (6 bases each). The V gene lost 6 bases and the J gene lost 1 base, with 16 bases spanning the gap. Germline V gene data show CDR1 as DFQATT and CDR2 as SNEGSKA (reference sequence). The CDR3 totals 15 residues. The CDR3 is CSAIRGVTAKNIQYF. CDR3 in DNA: TGCAGTGCCATTAGGGGGGTGACCGCCAAAAACATTCAGTACTTC.

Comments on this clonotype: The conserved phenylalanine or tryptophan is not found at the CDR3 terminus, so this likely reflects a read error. CDR3 in amino acids: CASSLGPRDMQETQYY. The CDR3 region has the DNA TGCGCCAGCAGCTTGGGACCCCGGGACATGCAAGAGACCCAGTACTAC. The chain uses TRBV5-1 and TRBJ2-5, with D possibly matching TRBD1 (6 bases). The V and J ends lost 0 bases and 2 bases respectively, with 14 bases between them. This CDR3 comprises 16 residues. The germline V gene has CDR1 SGHRS and CDR2 YFSETQ.

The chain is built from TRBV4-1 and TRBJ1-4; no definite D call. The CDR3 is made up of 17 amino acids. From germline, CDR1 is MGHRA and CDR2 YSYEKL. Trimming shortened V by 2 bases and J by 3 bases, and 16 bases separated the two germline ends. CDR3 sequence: CASSQMSIVGANEKLFF. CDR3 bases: TGCGCCAGCAGCCAAATGTCCATAGTAGGAGCTAATGAAAAACTGTTTTTT.

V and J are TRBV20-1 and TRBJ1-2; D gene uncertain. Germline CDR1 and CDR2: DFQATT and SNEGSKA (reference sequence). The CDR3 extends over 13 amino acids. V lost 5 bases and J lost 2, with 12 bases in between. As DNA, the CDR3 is TGCAGTGCTTTCATGACGGAGAACTATGGCTACACCTTC. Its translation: CSAFMTENYGYTF.

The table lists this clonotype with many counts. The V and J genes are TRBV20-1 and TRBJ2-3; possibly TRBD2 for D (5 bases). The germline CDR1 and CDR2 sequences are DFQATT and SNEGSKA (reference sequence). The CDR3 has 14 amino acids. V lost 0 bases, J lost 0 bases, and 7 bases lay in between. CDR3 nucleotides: TGCAGTGCTAGAGAAGCGGCTAGCACAGATACGCAGTATTTT. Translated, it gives CSAREAASTDTQYF.

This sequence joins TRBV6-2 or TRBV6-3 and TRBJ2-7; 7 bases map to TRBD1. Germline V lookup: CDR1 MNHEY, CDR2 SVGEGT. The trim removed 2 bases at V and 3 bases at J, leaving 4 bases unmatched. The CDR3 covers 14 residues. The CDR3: CASSYGTARYEQYF. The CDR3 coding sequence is TGTGCCAGCAGTTACGGGACAGCCCGCTACGAGCAGTACTTC.

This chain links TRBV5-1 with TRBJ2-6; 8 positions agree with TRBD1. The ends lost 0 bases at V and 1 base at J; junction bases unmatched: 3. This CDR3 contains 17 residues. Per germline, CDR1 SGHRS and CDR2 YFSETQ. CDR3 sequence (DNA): TGCGCCAGCAGCTTGGAAAGGACAGGGTCTGGGGCCAACGTCCTGACTTTC. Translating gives CASSLERTGSGANVLTF.

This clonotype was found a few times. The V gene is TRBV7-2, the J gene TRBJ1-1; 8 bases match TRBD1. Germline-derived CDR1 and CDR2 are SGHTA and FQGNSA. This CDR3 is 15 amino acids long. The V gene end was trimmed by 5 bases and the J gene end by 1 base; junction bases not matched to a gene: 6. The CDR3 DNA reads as TGTGCCAGCAGCCGCCTGGGGACAGGGAACACTGAAGCTTTCTTT. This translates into CASSRLGTGNTEAFF.

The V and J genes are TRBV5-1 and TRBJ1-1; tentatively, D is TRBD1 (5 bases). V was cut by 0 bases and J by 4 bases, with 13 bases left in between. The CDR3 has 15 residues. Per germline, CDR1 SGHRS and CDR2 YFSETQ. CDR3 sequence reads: CASSLGAVGGTEAFF. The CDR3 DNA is TGCGCCAGCAGCTTGGGGGCCGTGGGGGGCACTGAAGCTTTCTTT.

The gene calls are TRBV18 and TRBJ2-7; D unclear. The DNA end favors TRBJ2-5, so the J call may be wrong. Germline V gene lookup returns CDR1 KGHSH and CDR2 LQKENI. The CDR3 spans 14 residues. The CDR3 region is CASSPPVLGETQYF. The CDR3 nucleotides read TGTGCCAGCTCACCACCGGTTTTAGGAGAGACCCAGTACTTC.

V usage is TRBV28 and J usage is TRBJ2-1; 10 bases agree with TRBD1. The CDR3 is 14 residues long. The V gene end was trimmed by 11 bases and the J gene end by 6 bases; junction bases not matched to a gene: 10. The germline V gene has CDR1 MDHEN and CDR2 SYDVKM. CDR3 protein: CAGLVGTGANEQFF. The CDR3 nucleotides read TGTGCCGGCCTCGTGGGGACAGGGGCCAATGAGCAGTTCTTC. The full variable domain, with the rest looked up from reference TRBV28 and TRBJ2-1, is DVKVTQSSRYLVKRTGEKVFLECVQDMDHENMFWYRQDPGLGLRLIYFSYDVKMKEKGDIPEGYSVSREKKERFSLILESASTNQTSMYLCAGLVGTGANEQFFGPGTRLTVL.

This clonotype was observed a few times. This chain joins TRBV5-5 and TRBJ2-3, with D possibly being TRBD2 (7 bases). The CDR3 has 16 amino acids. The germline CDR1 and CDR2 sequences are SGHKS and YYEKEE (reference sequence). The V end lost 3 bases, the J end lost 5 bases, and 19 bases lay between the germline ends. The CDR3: CASSSPTGGPIDTQYF. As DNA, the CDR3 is TGTGCCAGCAGCTCCCCCACCGGGGGGCCAATAGATACGCAGTATTTT.

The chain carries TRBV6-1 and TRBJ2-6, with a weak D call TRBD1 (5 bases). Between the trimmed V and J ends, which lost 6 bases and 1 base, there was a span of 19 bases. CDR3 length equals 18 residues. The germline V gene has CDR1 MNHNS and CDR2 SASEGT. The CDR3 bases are TGTGCCAGCAGAAAAAGTGGGGCCGTAAGTTCTGGGGCCAACGTCCTGACTTTC. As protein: CASRKSGAVSSGANVLTF.

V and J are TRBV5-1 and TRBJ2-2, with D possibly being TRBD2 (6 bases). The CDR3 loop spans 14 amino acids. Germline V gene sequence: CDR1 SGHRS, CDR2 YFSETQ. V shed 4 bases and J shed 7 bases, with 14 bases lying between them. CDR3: CASSEGEVVGELFF. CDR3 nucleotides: TGCGCCAGCAGCGAAGGGGAGGTTGTCGGGGAGCTGTTTTTT.

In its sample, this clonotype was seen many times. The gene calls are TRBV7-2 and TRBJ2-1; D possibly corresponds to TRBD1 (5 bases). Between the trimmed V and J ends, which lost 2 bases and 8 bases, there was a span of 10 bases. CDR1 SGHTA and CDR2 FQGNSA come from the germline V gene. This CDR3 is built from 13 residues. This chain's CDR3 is CASSLRSGHEQFF. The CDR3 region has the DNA TGTGCCAGCAGCTTAAGGTCAGGGCATGAGCAGTTCTTC.

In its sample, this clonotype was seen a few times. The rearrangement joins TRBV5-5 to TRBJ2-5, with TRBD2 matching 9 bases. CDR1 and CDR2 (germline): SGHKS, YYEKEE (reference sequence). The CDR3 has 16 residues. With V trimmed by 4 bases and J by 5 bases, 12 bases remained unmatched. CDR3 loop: CASSDIGREGGETQYF. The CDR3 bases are TGTGCCAGCAGCGACATAGGGCGGGAGGGTGGTGAGACCCAGTACTTC.

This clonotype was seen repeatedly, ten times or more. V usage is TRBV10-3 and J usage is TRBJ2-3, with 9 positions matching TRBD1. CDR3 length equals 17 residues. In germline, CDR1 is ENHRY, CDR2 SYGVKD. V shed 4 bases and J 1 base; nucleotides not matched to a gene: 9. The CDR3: CAISVLIRTGGTDTQYF. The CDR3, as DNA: TGTGCCATCAGTGTCCTTATACGGACAGGGGGCACAGATACGCAGTATTTT.

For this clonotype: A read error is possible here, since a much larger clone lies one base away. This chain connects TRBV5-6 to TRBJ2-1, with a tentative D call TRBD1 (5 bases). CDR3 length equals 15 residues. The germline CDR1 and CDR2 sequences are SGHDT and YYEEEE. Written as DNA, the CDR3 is TGTGCCAGCAGCTTGGCAGGGCATTCCTACAATGAGCGGTTCTTC. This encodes CASSLAGHSYNERFF.

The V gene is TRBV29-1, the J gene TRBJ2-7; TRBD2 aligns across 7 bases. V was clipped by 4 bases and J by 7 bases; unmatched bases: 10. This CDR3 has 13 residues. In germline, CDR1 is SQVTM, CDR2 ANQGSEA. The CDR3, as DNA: TGCAGCGTTGCCCCGGAGGCCGGGGGGGAGCAGTACTTC. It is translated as CSVAPEAGGEQYF.

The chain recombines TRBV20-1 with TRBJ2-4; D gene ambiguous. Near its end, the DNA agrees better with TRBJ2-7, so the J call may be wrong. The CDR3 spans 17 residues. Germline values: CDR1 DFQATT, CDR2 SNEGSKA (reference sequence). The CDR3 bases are TGCAGTGCTTATGATAACATCCGACTTTCCCTTCCTTACGAGCAGTACTTC. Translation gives CSAYDNIRLSLPYEQYF.

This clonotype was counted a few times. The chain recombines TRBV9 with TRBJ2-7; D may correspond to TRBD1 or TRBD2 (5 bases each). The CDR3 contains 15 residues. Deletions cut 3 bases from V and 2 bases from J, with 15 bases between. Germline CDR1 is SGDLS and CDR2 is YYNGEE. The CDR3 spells CASSARGESPYEQYF. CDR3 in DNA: TGTGCCAGCAGCGCCCGAGGGGAGAGTCCCTACGAGCAGTACTTC.

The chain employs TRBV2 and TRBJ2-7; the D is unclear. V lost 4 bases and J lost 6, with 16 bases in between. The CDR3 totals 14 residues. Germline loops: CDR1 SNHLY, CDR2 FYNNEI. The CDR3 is CASSVETLSGEQYF. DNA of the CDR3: TGTGCCAGCAGTGTAGAGACGTTATCAGGCGAGCAGTACTTC.

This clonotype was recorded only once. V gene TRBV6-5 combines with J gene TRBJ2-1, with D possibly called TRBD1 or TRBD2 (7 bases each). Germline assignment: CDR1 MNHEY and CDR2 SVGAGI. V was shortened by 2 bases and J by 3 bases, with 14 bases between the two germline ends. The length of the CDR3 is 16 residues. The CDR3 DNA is TGTGCCAGCAGTTACCTACAGGGGAGGGGCTACAATGAGCAGTTCTTC. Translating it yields CASSYLQGRGYNEQFF.

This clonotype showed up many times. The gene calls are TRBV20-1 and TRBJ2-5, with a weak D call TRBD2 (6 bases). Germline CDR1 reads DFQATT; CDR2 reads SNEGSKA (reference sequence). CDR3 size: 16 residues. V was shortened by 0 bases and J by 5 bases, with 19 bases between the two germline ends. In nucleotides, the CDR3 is TGCAGTGCTAGAGATCTATTTGGTGGAGGGGCTGAGACCCAGTACTTC. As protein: CSARDLFGGGAETQYF.

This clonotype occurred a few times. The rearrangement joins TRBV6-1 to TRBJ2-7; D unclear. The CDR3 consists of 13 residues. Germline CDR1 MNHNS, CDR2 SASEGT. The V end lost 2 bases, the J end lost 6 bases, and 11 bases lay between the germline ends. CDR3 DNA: TGTGCCAGCAGTGAATCGAGCCAGTTCGAGCAGTACTTC. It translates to CASSESSQFEQYF.